This T cell receptor (beta chain) was sequenced for a study of T cells after yellow fever vaccination. General study findings and limits: Re-detected after boosting: most primary clones, about 96% of CD4 and about 89% of CD8.

Synthesis of TCR cDNA relied on 5'RACE template switching, which attached a universal primer site and UMIs. TCRdb re-derived calls from the 5' RACE reads in MiXCR, one entry per CDR3 protein. Here the sample spans more than 350,000 distinct CDR3 sequences, about 9.9% being singletons. In the case of this clonotype: Its antigen remains unknown.

Trimming left V 0 bases short and J 0 bases short, with 15 bases between. The germline gives CDR1 MNHEY, CDR2 SMNVEV (reference sequence). The CDR3 has 19 residues. The gene calls are TRBV27 and TRBJ2-6; D unresolved. The sequencing used PBMCs, collected on the day of the first yellow fever vaccination. This sequence originates from a man aged 18 to 29 who received the YFV17D yellow fever vaccine. CDR3 nucleotides: TGTGCCAGCAGTTTATCGTTGTCTCAGGCCCCCTCTGGGGCCAACGTCCTGACTTTC. Its translation: CASSLSLSQAPSGANVLTF.